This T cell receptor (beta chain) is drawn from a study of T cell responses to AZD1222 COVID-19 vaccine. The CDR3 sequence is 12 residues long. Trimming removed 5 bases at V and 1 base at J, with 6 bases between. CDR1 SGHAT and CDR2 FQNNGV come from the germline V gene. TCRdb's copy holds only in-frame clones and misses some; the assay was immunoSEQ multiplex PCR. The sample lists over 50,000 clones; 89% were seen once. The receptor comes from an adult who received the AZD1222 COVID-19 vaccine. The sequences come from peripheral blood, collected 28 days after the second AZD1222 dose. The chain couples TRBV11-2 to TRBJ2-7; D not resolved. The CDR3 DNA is TGTGCCAGCAGCCGTGGGTCCTACGAGCAGTACTTC. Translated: CASSRGSYEQYF.